This paragraph covers one T cell receptor beta chain sequence. The record originates from a study of patients and donors after allogeneic stem cell transplantation. TCRdb re-derived calls from the RT-PCR reads in MiXCR, one entry per CDR3 protein. The sample has approximately 150,000 distinct CDR3 sequences, about 40% seen once; the top ten hold around half. CDR3 length: 13 amino acids. Germline CDR1 MNHEY, CDR2 SMNVEV (reference sequence). The V segment lost 4 bases and the J segment 7 bases; nucleotides outside the gene matches: 5. The J gene is TRBJ1-1, the V gene TRBV27, with 8 bases matching TRBD1. This receptor was taken from a human donor who was either an allogeneic HSCT recipient or a stem cell or donor lymphocyte infusion donor (not recorded which). It is not recorded whose cells these are; they may come from a transplant donor. The material sequenced was blood, either unsorted or a sorted T cell fraction (not recorded which). CDR3 nucleotide sequence: TGTGCCAGCAGTTCGGACAGGGCCGGTGAAGCTTTCTTT. It translates to CASSSDRAGEAFF.